These 14 T cell receptor beta chains were sequenced from one sample in a study of blood T cells in healthy people across ages. A second PCR of 7 to 11 cycles used a sample-barcoded 5' primer and a J-beta primer mix. From the 5' RACE reads, TCRdb called clonotypes with MiXCR, one entry per CDR3 protein. The table shows about 1.6 million distinct CDR3 sequences, with roughly 32% occurring only once. Material for sequencing was blood. These receptors all come from a woman younger than 45 in good health.

This clonotype was detected only a few times. V is TRBV29-1 and J is TRBJ2-3; D could derive from TRBD1 or TRBD2 (6 bases each). The CDR3 totals 13 residues. From germline, CDR1 is SQVTM and CDR2 ANQGSEA. V shed 7 bases and J shed 8 bases, with 19 bases lying between them. The CDR3 sequence is CSGLAGAGGTQYF. The CDR3 nucleotides read TGCAGCGGCCTGGCAGGGGCCGGGGGTACGCAGTATTTT.

This chain uses TRBV2 with TRBJ1-5; 7 nucleotides agree with TRBD1. CDR3 length: 16 residues. Trimming cost V 4 bases and J 4 bases; bases outside gene matches: 10. CDR1 is SNHLY, CDR2 FYNNEI, per germline. For the CDR3, the DNA is TGTGCCAGCAGTGGGCCCCGGGGACAGCTTAATCAGCCCCAGCATTTT. Residues: CASSGPRGQLNQPQHF.

The chain is built from TRBV7-3 and TRBJ2-5; D remains unclear. The CDR3 sequence is 15 residues long. V gave up 2 bases and J gave up 5 bases, with 15 bases separating them. Germline-derived CDR1 and CDR2 are SGHTA and FQGTGA. As DNA, the CDR3 is TGTGCCAGCAGCTTAGGTCCCGCTATGGGGGAGACCCAGTACTTC. It yields the protein CASSLGPAMGETQYF.

The chain is built from TRBV7-2 and TRBJ1-2, with D possibly TRBD1 on 6 matching bases. Trimming stripped 6 bases from V and 5 bases from J, with 16 bases between. Germline V gene data show CDR1 as SGHTA and CDR2 as FQGNSA. The CDR3 has 14 amino acids. As DNA, the CDR3 is TGTGCCAGCAGTAAGGGCGGGGGCTGGTATGGCTACACCTTC. Translation: CASSKGGGWYGYTF.

The rearrangement joins TRBV20-1 to TRBJ2-7; D is undetermined. Germline loops: CDR1 DFQATT, CDR2 SNEGSKA (reference sequence). The length of the CDR3 is 12 residues. V dropped 6 bases and J dropped 3 bases, with 12 bases sitting between them. DNA for the CDR3: TGCAGTGCGTCCGTAGCAGTCTACGAGCAGTACTTC. Translating gives CSASVAVYEQYF.

This clonotype was seen many times. The chain joins TRBV29-1 to TRBJ2-1; 8 bases agree with TRBD2. Germline V gives CDR1 SQVTM, CDR2 ANQGSEA. V was clipped by 6 bases and J by 8 bases; unmatched bases: 3. The CDR3 loop spans 11 amino acids. CDR3 DNA: TGCAGCGTAGGACTAGCTGATGAGCAGTTCTTC. Residues: CSVGLADEQFF.

In its sample, this clonotype was seen a few times. This chain connects TRBV11-2 to TRBJ2-7; D perhaps matches TRBD2 (5 bases). V lost 1 base, J lost 2 bases, and 21 bases lay in between. This CDR3 has 18 residues. Germline CDR1 reads SGHAT; CDR2 reads FQNNGV. The CDR3 here is CASSLAQLTGGRPYEQYF. Here the CDR3 DNA reads TGTGCCAGCAGCTTAGCCCAACTAACGGGCGGGCGACCCTACGAGCAGTACTTC. Together with reference TRBV11-2 and TRBJ2-7, the CDR3 gives the full variable domain: EAGVAQSPRYKIIEKRQSVAFWCNPISGHATLYWYQQILGQGPKLLIQFQNNGVVDDSQLPKDRFSAERLKGVDSTLKIQPAKLEDSAVYLCASSLAQLTGGRPYEQYFGPGTRLTVT.

At least ten counts were recorded for this clonotype. CDR3 nucleotide sequence: TGCGCCAGTAGGGTTGGGGCTTCAGCTCCGACCGAGGAGCAGTACTTC. Its translation: CASRVGASAPTEEQYF. V and J are TRBV5-1 and TRBJ2-7; D possibly corresponds to TRBD1 (5 bases). The CDR3 spans 16 residues. V lost 8 bases, J lost 7 bases, and 28 bases lay in between. CDR1 is SGHRS, CDR2 YFSETQ, per germline. The complete variable domain, with remaining parts taken from reference TRBV5-1 and TRBJ2-7, reads KAGVTQTPRYLIKTRGQQVTLSCSPISGHRSVSWYQQTPGQGLQFLFEYFSETQRNKGNFPGRFSGRQFSNSRSEMNVSTLELGDSALYLCASRVGASAPTEEQYFGPGTRLTVT.

In the case of this clonotype: No conserved phenylalanine or tryptophan ends this CDR3, so it is likely a read error. The chain uses TRBV12-3 or TRBV12-4 and TRBJ2-3, with 7 bases identical to TRBD1. Trimming at V came to 6 bases and at J to 0 bases, leaving 6 bases not matched to a gene. The CDR3 extends over 15 amino acids. CDR3 residues: CASSPTGISTDTQYS. CDR3 DNA sequence: TGTGCCAGCAGCCCGACAGGGATTAGCACAGATACGCAGTATTCT.

This clonotype was picked up many times. The rearrangement joins TRBV6-2 or TRBV6-3 to TRBJ2-1; D may match TRBD1 or TRBD2 (5 bases each). The V end lost 5 bases, the J end lost 0 bases, and 11 bases lay between the germline ends. The V gene's germline CDR1 is MNHEY and CDR2 SVGEGT. The CDR3 spans 15 residues. CDR3 bases: TGTGCCAGCAGTCCCCGGGGCCTCTCCTACAATGAGCAGTTCTTC. This codes for CASSPRGLSYNEQFF.

J is TRBJ1-4 and V is TRBV16; no definite D call. V lost 4 bases, J lost 3 bases, and 12 bases lay in between. Germline values: CDR1 KGHSY, CDR2 FQNENV. This CDR3 is built from 15 residues. CDR3 nucleotides: TGTGCCAGCAGCCCCTGGGAGGCCGCTAATGAAAAACTGTTTTTT. It is translated as CASSPWEAANEKLFF.

The chain joins TRBV9 to TRBJ2-1; a possible D gene is TRBD2 (6 bases). CDR3 length: 13 residues. CDR1 SGDLS and CDR2 YYNGEE come from the germline V gene. V was clipped by 7 bases and J by 8 bases, with 16 bases between them. The CDR3 DNA reads TGTGCCAGCGCTACTGGAGGGGACGATGAGCAGTTCTTC. Amino acids: CASATGGDDEQFF.

This clonotype was seen once. The chain carries TRBV28 and TRBJ2-7; tentatively, D is TRBD1 (6 bases). The assigned J gene may be wrong: the sequence end matches TRBJ2-5 better. CDR3 size: 15 residues. CDR1 and CDR2 from the germline V gene are MDHEN and SYDVKM. The CDR3 DNA reads TGTGCCAGCAAAAAGCTGGGGACAACACAAGAGACCCAGTACTTC. This sequence encodes CASKKLGTTQETQYF.

Notes on this clonotype: At one of its ends the junction is not consistent with the germline gene, which may arise from a read error. This chain uses TRBV27 with TRBJ2-5; D perhaps matches TRBD2 (5 bases). The CDR3 contains 13 residues. From germline, CDR1 is MNHEY and CDR2 SMNVEV (reference sequence). CDR3 nucleotides: TGTGCCAGTAGTTTACGAATTCGGGATTGGCAGTACTTC. Its translation is CASSLRIRDWQYF.